These 11 T cell receptor beta chains came from one sample sequenced in a study of cytomegalovirus exposure and HLA in healthy donors. The study ran its PCR with 60 Vbeta and 13 Jbeta primers. Generated by immunoSEQ multiplex PCR, the TCRdb table keeps only in-frame clones and is missing some. The sample consists of about 100,000 clones, around 77% of them appearing once. The material sequenced was PBMCs. These receptors were taken from a woman aged 55-69 years in good health and CMV-seropositive.

The chain uses TRBV25-1 and TRBJ1-2; perhaps TRBD1 as D (6 bases). Trimming shortened V by 5 bases and J by 1 base, and 11 bases separated the two germline ends. The CDR3 has 14 residues. Germline V gene lookup returns CDR1 MGHDK and CDR2 SYGVNS. CDR3 amino acids: CASSPFRGNYGYTF. CDR3 DNA: TGTGCCAGCAGTCCTTTCAGGGGTAACTATGGCTACACCTTC.

J is TRBJ1-6 and V is TRBV30, with TRBD1 matching 8 bases. The CDR3 consists of 11 residues. In germline, CDR1 is GTSNPN, CDR2 SVGIG (reference sequence). After removal of 6 bases from V and 9 bases from J, the junction contained 1 base not matched to a gene. DNA for the CDR3: TGTGCCTGTGACAGGGGTTCACCCCTCCACTTT. This translates into CACDRGSPLHF.

The rearrangement uses TRBV4-1 and TRBJ2-7; tentative D call: TRBD1 (5 bases). This CDR3 is built from 14 residues. Germline CDR1 and CDR2: MGHRA and YSYEKL. V was shortened by 1 base and J by 3 bases, with 10 bases between the two germline ends. The CDR3 here is CASSQGQGNYEQYF. Written as DNA, the CDR3 is TGCGCCAGCAGCCAAGGCCAGGGAAACTACGAGCAGTACTTC.

The CDR3 sequence: CASSPYFTGELFF. The CDR3 nucleotides read TGTGCCAGCAGCCCCTACTTCACCGGGGAGCTGTTTTTT. The chain couples TRBV9 to TRBJ2-2, with D unresolved. Germline V CDR1 and CDR2: SGDLS, YYNGEE. This CDR3 region has 13 residues. V was cut by 4 bases and J by 4 bases, with 8 bases left in between. The full variable domain, with the rest looked up from reference TRBV9 and TRBJ2-2, is DSGVTQTPKHLITATGQRVTLRCSPRSGDLSVYWYQQSLDQGLQFLIQYYNGEERAKGNILERFSAQQFPDLHSELNLSSLELGDSALYFCASSPYFTGELFFGEGSRLTVL.

The rearrangement uses TRBV7-9 and TRBJ2-3; 15 bases fit TRBD2. V gave up 3 bases and J gave up 6 bases; unmatched junction bases: 10. The V gene's germline CDR1 is SEHNR and CDR2 FQNEAQ (reference sequence). The CDR3 is 18 residues long. CDR3 coding DNA: TGTGCCAGCAGCTTCACCACTGGGACTAGCGGGAGGAGTGATACGCAGTATTTT. Protein sequence: CASSFTTGTSGRSDTQYF. Full variable domain (remainder filled in from reference TRBV7-9 and TRBJ2-3): DTGVSQNPRHKITKRGQNVTFRCDPISEHNRLYWYRQTLGQGPEFLTYFQNEAQLEKSRLLSDRFSAERPKGSFSTLEIQRTEQGDSAMYLCASSFTTGTSGRSDTQYFGPGTRLTVL.

The chain couples TRBV25-1 to TRBJ2-5; D not certain. The J call may be faulty, since TRBJ2-7 better matches the DNA end. The CDR3 is made up of 11 amino acids. Germline CDR1 and CDR2: MGHDK and SYGVNS. CDR3 amino acids: CASSEFSEQYF. The DNA for the CDR3 is TGTGCCAGCAGTGAATTCTCCGAGCAGTACTTC.

The chain combines TRBV5-4 with TRBJ1-2, with a possible D match to TRBD1 (6 bases). CDR1 and CDR2 (germline): SGHNT, YYREEE (reference sequence). Between the trimmed V and J ends, which lost 4 bases and 4 bases, there was a span of 11 bases. The CDR3 contains 13 residues. The CDR3 sequence: CASSKDSGYGYTF. The CDR3 bases are TGTGCCAGCAGCAAGGACAGTGGCTATGGCTACACCTTC.

The chain combines TRBV2 with TRBJ2-5; the D gene is possibly TRBD2 (6 bases). Germline V gene lookup returns CDR1 SNHLY and CDR2 FYNNEI. CDR3 length equals 16 residues. The V gene lost 2 bases and the J gene lost 5 bases, with 18 bases spanning the gap. The CDR3 here is CASSEPTLTRWETQYF. As DNA, the CDR3 is TGTGCCAGCAGTGAACCAACCTTGACTAGATGGGAGACCCAGTACTTC.

This chain uses TRBV13 with TRBJ2-7, with 14 bases lining up with TRBD2. The CDR3 length is 15 residues. The germline CDR1 and CDR2 sequences are PRHDT and FYEKMQ (reference sequence). J gave up 6 bases and V 7 bases, and 8 bases lay outside the gene matches. CDR3 in DNA: TGTGCCAGCACGGAGGGACTAGCGGGAGTGGCCGAGCAGTACTTC. It specifies CASTEGLAGVAEQYF.

The chain combines TRBV10-3 with TRBJ2-1; 11 nucleotides align to TRBD2. Germline V lookup: CDR1 ENHRY, CDR2 SYGVKD. The CDR3 consists of 13 residues. J was trimmed by 15 bases and V by 6 bases; bases with no gene match: 10. The CDR3, as DNA: TGTGCCATCAGCTTAGCGGGAGGGCTCGGTCCGTTCTTC. This encodes CAISLAGGLGPFF.

The chain couples TRBV6-1 to TRBJ1-5; D perhaps matches TRBD1 (5 bases). The V and J ends lost 0 bases and 4 bases respectively, with 10 bases between them. Germline loops: CDR1 MNHNS, CDR2 SASEGT. This CDR3 is 15 amino acids long. This CDR3 is CASSEAAGPNQPQHF. CDR3 nucleotides: TGTGCCAGCAGTGAAGCGGCAGGGCCGAATCAGCCCCAGCATTTT.